The 25 T cell receptor beta chains listed next were all sequenced from one sample in a study of CD8 T cells in Susac syndrome. The RNA input was roughly 0.5 to 1 ug, and it was reverse transcribed with random hexamers. Using its own MiXCR run on the immunoSEQ multiplex PCR reads, TCRdb lists one record per CDR3 protein. This table has fewer than 85,000 distinct CDR3 sequences, 95% appearing once. Sequencing input: CD8+ T cells from PBMCs. These receptors originate from a human donor with Susac syndrome.

This clonotype occurred once. The V gene is TRBV20-1, the J gene TRBJ1-2; a weak D match, TRBD1 (5 bases). This CDR3 has 17 amino acids. The germline V gene has CDR1 DFQATT and CDR2 SNEGSKA (reference sequence). The V end was cut by 1 base, the J end by 7 bases, with 25 bases between. CDR3 region: CSARGRTGTDVFFGYTF. CDR3 bases: TGCAGTGCTAGAGGTCGAACGGGGACTGACGTCTTTTTTGGCTACACCTTC.

This sequence joins TRBV20-1 and TRBJ2-2; possibly TRBD1 for D (5 bases). V lost 3 bases, J lost 3 bases, and 11 bases lay in between. The V gene's germline CDR1 is DFQATT and CDR2 SNEGSKA (reference sequence). The CDR3 runs to 14 residues. The CDR3 sequence: CSARGPTDTGELFF. CDR3 DNA sequence: TGCAGTGCTAGGGGCCCGACAGACACCGGGGAGCTGTTTTTT.

The rearrangement joins TRBV11-2 to TRBJ2-7, with 10 bases lining up with TRBD1. CDR1 and CDR2 (germline): SGHAT, FQNNGV. The CDR3 is 14 amino acids. Trimming removed 5 bases from V and 5 bases from J; junction bases left unmatched: 6. CDR3 bases: TGTGCCAGCAGCGGCCGGGACAGGGGAAACGAGCAGTACTTC. Amino acid sequence: CASSGRDRGNEQYF.

The chain joins TRBV11-2 to TRBJ2-7; D might be TRBD1 or TRBD2, each matching 5 bases. V dropped 4 bases and J dropped 2 bases, with 9 bases sitting between them. In germline, CDR1 is SGHAT, CDR2 FQNNGV. This CDR3 is built from 13 residues. Here the CDR3 reads CASSWDGAYEQYF. The CDR3 DNA reads TGTGCCAGCAGCTGGGACGGTGCCTACGAGCAGTACTTC.

The chain uses TRBV28 and TRBJ1-5; no definite D call. The CDR3 has 14 residues. Germline V CDR1 and CDR2: MDHEN, SYDVKM. V was pared by 3 bases and J by 0 bases, with 6 bases between. CDR3 sequence: CASSLRDSNQPQHF. The CDR3 coding sequence is TGTGCCAGCAGTTTGCGGGATAGCAATCAGCCCCAGCATTTT.

This clonotype was seen a single time. The genes are TRBV30 and TRBJ2-7; D is unclear. The CDR3 runs 12 residues. Germline-derived CDR1 and CDR2 are GTSNPN and SVGIG (reference sequence). The V and J ends lost 1 base and 5 bases respectively, with 9 bases between them. In DNA form, the CDR3 reads TGTGCCTGGAGTGGGGCACGGAACGAGCAGTACTTC. Translating it yields CAWSGARNEQYF.

A single count supports this clonotype. This rearrangement joins TRBV5-1 to TRBJ2-1; D perhaps matches TRBD2 (6 bases). This CDR3 region has 15 residues. Trimming removed 4 bases from V and 3 bases from J, with 14 bases in between. In germline, CDR1 is SGHRS, CDR2 YFSETQ. In DNA form, the CDR3 reads TGCGCCAGCAGCCCATCCCCCGGGGGCTACAATGAGCAGTTCTTC. Translation gives CASSPSPGGYNEQFF.

The chain couples TRBV4-3 to TRBJ2-7, with D possibly matching TRBD1 (5 bases). Germline values: CDR1 LGHNA, CDR2 YSLEER. The CDR3 length is 14 residues. V lost 0 bases to trimming and J lost 3 bases, with 9 bases between them. CDR3 coding DNA: TGCGCCAGCAGCCAAGAAAGGGGTAGCTACGAGCAGTACTTC. Its protein product is CASSQERGSYEQYF.

This clonotype was observed once. This chain links TRBV15 with TRBJ2-7; possible D gene TRBD2, 7 bases. This CDR3 spans 16 amino acids. Trimming shortened V by 0 bases and J by 4 bases, and 16 bases separated the two germline ends. Germline V lookup: CDR1 LNHNV, CDR2 YYDKDF (reference sequence). CDR3 nucleotides: TGTGCCACCAGCAGAGATCGGGGGGCCTCGCAATACGAGCAGTACTTC. Translating gives CATSRDRGASQYEQYF.

This rearrangement joins TRBV20-1 to TRBJ2-1; D is unclear. The CDR3 has 10 amino acids. V was pared by 3 bases and J by 6 bases, with 3 bases between. The germline gives CDR1 DFQATT, CDR2 SNEGSKA (reference sequence). DNA for the CDR3: TGCAGTGCTAGGATCAATGAGCAGTTCTTC. This codes for CSARINEQFF.

The chain has TRBV20-1 and TRBJ2-7, with no clear D. The CDR3 sequence is 13 residues long. The germline V and J ends were trimmed by 6 bases and 3 bases, with 15 bases remaining between them. In germline, CDR1 is DFQATT, CDR2 SNEGSKA (reference sequence). The CDR3 bases are TGCAGTGCCCAAAGTCGGGCCAGCTACGAGCAGTACTTC. Residues: CSAQSRASYEQYF.

This clonotype was seen just once. V is TRBV28 and J is TRBJ2-3, with D maybe TRBD1 (6 bases). The CDR3 loop spans 14 amino acids. V was shortened by 5 bases and J by 4 bases, with 13 bases between the two germline ends. Germline loops: CDR1 MDHEN, CDR2 SYDVKM. The CDR3 reads CASSRAGAADTQYF. In nucleotides, the CDR3 is TGTGCCAGCAGTCGGGCAGGGGCGGCAGATACGCAGTATTTT.

The chain couples TRBV11-2 to TRBJ1-2; D unresolved. The CDR3 extends over 15 amino acids. Trimming stripped 2 bases from V and 4 bases from J, with 14 bases between. Germline values: CDR1 SGHAT, CDR2 FQNNGV. CDR3 bases: TGTGCCAGCAGCTTACGGACGGACTCTATCTATGGCTACACCTTC. Its protein is CASSLRTDSIYGYTF. The full variable domain, with the rest looked up from reference TRBV11-2 and TRBJ1-2, is EAGVAQSPRYKIIEKRQSVAFWCNPISGHATLYWYQQILGQGPKLLIQFQNNGVVDDSQLPKDRFSAERLKGVDSTLKIQPAKLEDSAVYLCASSLRTDSIYGYTFGSGTRLTVV.

This clonotype has only one observation. CDR3 loop: CASRADSNYGYTF. Written as DNA, the CDR3 is TGTGCCAGCAGAGCCGACAGTAACTATGGCTACACCTTC. V and J are TRBV7-9 and TRBJ1-2, with D perhaps TRBD1 (5 bases). Trimming pared 6 bases from V and 1 base from J, leaving 9 bases between. Germline V gene sequence: CDR1 SEHNR, CDR2 FQNEAQ (reference sequence). The CDR3 is 13 amino acids. Full variable domain (missing parts from reference TRBV7-9 and TRBJ1-2): DTGVSQNPRHKITKRGQNVTFRCDPISEHNRLYWYRQTLGQGPEFLTYFQNEAQLEKSRLLSDRFSAERPKGSFSTLEIQRTEQGDSAMYLCASRADSNYGYTFGSGTRLTVV.

The chain carries TRBV11-2 and TRBJ2-2; D gene ambiguous. Trimming cost V 1 base and J 0 bases, with 15 bases left between them. The CDR3 has 18 residues. Looked up from germline, CDR1 is SGHAT and CDR2 is FQNNGV. The CDR3 spells CASSLGETYRTNTGELFF. CDR3 nucleotide sequence: TGTGCCAGCAGCTTAGGCGAGACGTATCGTACGAACACCGGGGAGCTGTTTTTT.

The CDR3 protein is CATSDIDTSTDTQYF. CDR3 DNA sequence: TGTGCCACCAGTGATATAGACACTAGCACAGATACGCAGTATTTT. The chain combines TRBV24-1 with TRBJ2-3; unclear D gene. This CDR3 has 15 amino acids. V lost 3 bases to trimming and J lost 0 bases, with 9 bases between them. The germline V gene has CDR1 KGHDR and CDR2 SFDVKD.

The gene calls are TRBV28 and TRBJ2-3; 11 nucleotides align to TRBD1. Trimming cost V 4 bases and J 1 base; bases outside gene matches: 1. The CDR3 is made up of 15 amino acids. Germline-derived CDR1 and CDR2 are MDHEN and SYDVKM. The CDR3 DNA reads TGTGCCAGCAGTTGGACAGGGGGCGGCACAGATACGCAGTATTTT. It translates to CASSWTGGGTDTQYF. The variable domain in full, completed from reference TRBV28 and TRBJ2-3, reads DVKVTQSSRYLVKRTGEKVFLECVQDMDHENMFWYRQDPGLGLRLIYFSYDVKMKEKGDIPEGYSVSREKKERFSLILESASTNQTSMYLCASSWTGGGTDTQYFGPGTRLTVL.

In its sample, this clonotype was seen once. The rearrangement links TRBV29-1 to TRBJ2-1; D perhaps matches TRBD2 (6 bases). CDR1 and CDR2 (germline): SQVTM, ANQGSEA. The CDR3 contains 14 residues. Deletions cut 6 bases from V and 9 bases from J, with 21 bases between. As DNA, the CDR3 is TGCAGCGTAGCCGCGGCAGGAGGGCCAAGTGAGCAGTTCTTC. As protein: CSVAAAGGPSEQFF.

The chain recombines TRBV30 with TRBJ2-2, with D possibly TRBD2 on 6 matching bases. Trimming stripped 3 bases from V and 3 bases from J, with 14 bases between. The CDR3 extends over 15 amino acids. Germline CDR1 reads GTSNPN; CDR2 reads SVGIG (reference sequence). The CDR3 spells CAWRTGTSHTGELFF. The CDR3 DNA reads as TGTGCCTGGAGGACCGGGACTTCCCACACCGGGGAGCTGTTTTTT.

The rearrangement joins TRBV7-8 to TRBJ2-1; D perhaps matches TRBD1 (6 bases). CDR1 SGHVS and CDR2 FQNEAQ come from the germline V gene. The CDR3 loop spans 11 amino acids. Trimming stripped 10 bases from V and 5 bases from J, with 9 bases between. The DNA of the CDR3 is TGTGCCACCCGACAGGACAATGAGCAGTTCTTC. Translation: CATRQDNEQFF.

The CDR3 loop reads CAISERGRELSNEQFF. CDR3 nucleotide sequence: TGTGCCATCAGTGAAAGGGGGCGGGAGCTCTCCAATGAGCAGTTCTTC. The chain links TRBV10-3 to TRBJ2-1, with D perhaps matching TRBD1 or TRBD2 (7 bases each). The CDR3 loop spans 16 amino acids. Trimming left V 3 bases short and J 6 bases short, with 18 bases between. Germline V gene sequence: CDR1 ENHRY, CDR2 SYGVKD.

The rearrangement uses TRBV7-9 and TRBJ2-7; TRBD1 matches 8 bases. The junction had 4 bases not matched to a gene; V was cut back by 4 bases and J by 2 bases. The germline gives CDR1 SEHNR, CDR2 FQNEAQ (reference sequence). The CDR3 consists of 14 residues. The CDR3 DNA is TGTGCCAGCAGCTCTGACAGGGGACCCTACGAGCAGTACTTC. This codes for CASSSDRGPYEQYF.

The rearrangement uses TRBV2 and TRBJ2-2, with D perhaps being TRBD1 or TRBD2 (6 bases each). Germline values: CDR1 SNHLY, CDR2 FYNNEI. CDR3 length: 16 amino acids. V gave up 7 bases and J gave up 1 base, with 16 bases separating them. The CDR3 loop reads CASKEWAGQNTGELFF. The CDR3 DNA sequence: TGTGCCAGCAAAGAATGGGCGGGACAGAACACCGGGGAGCTGTTTTTT.

The chain employs TRBV15 and TRBJ2-7; the D gene is possibly TRBD2 (5 bases). The CDR3 contains 16 residues. In germline, CDR1 is LNHNV, CDR2 YYDKDF (reference sequence). V was clipped by 0 bases and J by 2 bases, with 14 bases between them. CDR3 residues: CATSRDRGGPTYEQYF. The DNA for the CDR3 is TGTGCCACCAGCAGAGATCGAGGCGGGCCTACCTACGAGCAGTACTTC.

The chain uses TRBV29-1 and TRBJ2-5; D is possibly TRBD1 (7 bases). The CDR3 runs to 14 residues. Germline V gene lookup returns CDR1 SQVTM and CDR2 ANQGSEA. Trimming shortened V by 0 bases and J by 5 bases, and 13 bases separated the two germline ends. This CDR3 reads CSVEDVAGGETQYF. The CDR3 nucleotides are TGCAGCGTTGAAGATGTGGCAGGGGGGGAGACCCAGTACTTC.